A selection of T cell receptor beta chains follows, all from one sample in a study of shared clonotypes between healthy human individuals. Measured with immunoSEQ multiplex PCR; TCRdb has only the in-frame clones, and not every one. The table includes 2 million to 2.5 million clones, around 90% detected once. Sequencing was carried out using naive CD4+ T cells from PBMCs. These receptors all come from a young man in good health. Some clones in this sample may be carry-over from other donors' samples. Both conserved end residues are part of each CDR3. Fields, in order: J gene, V gene, clone size, D gene, CDR3 protein, CDR3 DNA. D genes are given only for firm matches. Expanded clones are given a class, and other clones once, few, many or no size at all.

TRBJ1-2	TRBV9	.	.	CASSARGDYGYTF	TGTGCCAGCAGCGCCAGGGGCGACTATGGCTACACCTTC
TRBJ2-1	TRBV4-2	.	TRBD2	CASSHEPSGSSYNEQFF	TGTGCCAGCAGCCACGAACCTAGCGGTAGCTCCTACAATGAGCAGTTCTTC
TRBJ2-1	TRBV6-4	.	TRBD2	CASSDLSGRGEQFF	TGTGCCAGCAGTGACCTCAGTGGGCGGGGGGAGCAGTTCTTC
TRBJ2-6	TRBV5-1	.	.	CASSLLTGNSGANVLTF	TGCGCCAGCAGCTTGCTCACAGGGAACTCTGGGGCCAACGTCCTGACTTTC
TRBJ2-5	TRBV5-5	.	.	CASSLEAGYQETQYF	TGTGCCAGCAGCTTGGAGGCGGGGTACCAAGAGACCCAGTACTTC
TRBJ1-1	TRBV18	once	TRBD1	CASSPTHGTGGRNTEAFF	TGTGCCAGCTCACCTACCCACGGGACAGGGGGTAGGAATACTGAAGCTTTCTTT
TRBJ1-2	TRBV7-9	.	.	CASSAQGFPGGYTF	TGTGCCAGCAGCGCACAAGGGTTCCCGGGGGGCTACACCTTC
TRBJ2-3	TRBV28	.	.	CASSPDHTQYF	TGTGCCAGCAGCCCCGATCATACGCAGTATTTT
TRBJ1-5	TRBV15	.	.	CATGENRVASNQPQHF	TGTGCCACGGGTGAAAACAGGGTGGCGAGCAATCAGCCCCAGCATTTT
TRBJ2-7	TRBV10-3	.	TRBD1	CAAGQGTYEQYF	TGTGCCGCGGGACAGGGGACCTACGAGCAGTACTTC
TRBJ1-4	TRBV27	.	.	CASTTSTGLTNEKLFF	TGTGCCAGCACCACTAGTACGGGGCTAACTAATGAAAAACTGTTTTTT
TRBJ2-1	TRBV4-1	.	TRBD2	CASSQGLAGGRRRNEQFF	TGCGCCAGCAGCCAAGGACTAGCGGGAGGTCGGAGGAGGAATGAGCAGTTCTTC
TRBJ1-4	TRBV5-1	.	.	CASSFTDRHEKLFF	TGCGCCAGCAGCTTTACGGACAGACATGAAAAACTGTTTTTT
TRBJ2-1	TRBV28	.	TRBD2	CASSLSGRADEQFF	TGTGCCAGCAGCCTTAGCGGGAGGGCCGATGAGCAGTTCTTC
TRBJ2-7	TRBV11-2	.	.	CASSLFQPPGEQYF	TGTGCCAGCAGCTTATTCCAGCCGCCTGGCGAGCAGTACTTC
TRBJ2-4	TRBV7-9	.	TRBD1	CASSLAKPTDRETKNIQYF	TGTGCCAGCAGCTTAGCCAAACCAACCGACAGGGAGACCAAAAACATTCAGTACTTC
TRBJ2-1	TRBV7-8	.	TRBD2	CASSRGLADDEQFF	TGTGCCAGCAGCCGCGGGCTAGCGGACGATGAGCAGTTCTTC
TRBJ1-2	TRBV10-3	once	TRBD1	CAISELTGGENGGGYTF	TGTGCCATCAGTGAACTTACAGGGGGCGAGAACGGCGGTGGCTACACCTTC
TRBJ2-5	TRBV6-6	.	.	CASSYSGTETQYF	TGTGCCAGCAGTTACTCGGGGACTGAGACCCAGTACTTC
TRBJ1-1	TRBV30	.	.	CAWKAQGGFVAFF	TGTGCCTGGAAGGCACAGGGTGGTTTTGTAGCTTTCTTT
TRBJ2-5	TRBV5-1	.	TRBD2	CASSLRTSGQETQYF	TGCGCCAGCAGCCTCAGGACTAGCGGCCAAGAGACCCAGTACTTC
TRBJ1-1	TRBV19	.	.	CASSIGANTEAFF	TGTGCCAGTAGTATCGGGGCGAACACTGAAGCTTTCTTT
TRBJ2-6	TRBV7-3	.	.	CASSVGFPGANVLTF	TGTGCCAGCAGCGTAGGGTTTCCTGGGGCCAACGTCCTGACTTTC
TRBJ1-2	TRBV6-4	.	.	CASSDSRDGADYGYTF	TGTGCCAGCAGTGACTCTCGCGACGGGGCGGACTATGGCTACACCTTC
TRBJ1-5	TRBV6-4	once	TRBD1	CASSPALGQGSNQPQHF	TGTGCCAGCAGTCCAGCCCTGGGACAGGGTAGCAATCAGCCCCAGCATTTT
TRBJ2-1	TRBV10-1	.	.	CASTVGQTHNEQFF	TGCGCCAGCACCGTGGGGCAGACTCACAATGAGCAGTTCTTC
TRBJ2-5	TRBV19	.	.	CASSNVMKQETQYF	TGTGCCAGTAGTAATGTGATGAAGCAAGAGACCCAGTACTTC
TRBJ2-3	TRBV15	.	TRBD2	CATSNQRRGSTQYF	TGTGCCACCAGCAACCAAAGGCGGGGGTCCACGCAGTATTTT
TRBJ1-4	TRBV11-2	.	.	CASSFYSSNEKLFF	TGTGCCAGCAGCTTTTATTCTAGTAATGAAAAACTGTTTTTT
TRBJ1-2	TRBV5-6	.	.	CASRKTVYGYTF	TGTGCCAGCAGGAAGACAGTCTATGGCTACACCTTC
TRBJ2-2	TRBV18	.	TRBD1	CASSRGQVKTGELFF	TGTGCCAGCTCACGAGGACAGGTTAAGACCGGGGAGCTGTTTTTT
TRBJ1-1	TRBV29-1	.	TRBD1	CSVEDRTGGTEAFF	TGCAGCGTTGAAGATCGGACAGGGGGCACTGAAGCTTTCTTT